This T cell receptor beta chain emerged from a study of CD8 T cells in Susac syndrome (dated by TCRdb to about 2019). With regard to the full study: Among the Susac syndrome patients who were sequenced, clinically active disease was present in 5 or 6 and clinical remission was observed in eight or nine. At the time of blood withdrawal, Susac syndrome patients were either therapy-naive, taking corticosteroids (with some also receiving IVIg), or on IVIg alone. Repertoire sequencing was used to test whether CD8+ T cell activation and differentiation in Susac syndrome was antigen driven. Clonality of the CD8+ T cell repertoire was compared between about a dozen healthy donors, about 14 Susac syndrome patients and roughly 16 multiple sclerosis patients. The paper as a whole reports these results and caveats: Susac syndrome CD8+ repertoires showed clonal expansion, highest in CD8+ TEMRA cells and greater in clinically active than remitting patients. The number of individuals in the TCR sequencing and HLA analysis was acknowledged as relatively small. Sixteen Susac-specific public clones were identified in the total CD8+ repertoire, and several Susac-specific public clones were identified in the CD8+ TEMRA repertoire.

A remark on this clonotype: Which antigen it targets is not known. The input lacks base qualities; no much larger clone sits a single base away.

Peripheral blood CD8+ and CD4+ T cells from healthy donors, Susac syndrome patients and multiple sclerosis patients were profiled by high-throughput TCR beta sequencing. Recently defined diagnostic criteria for definite or probable disease were met by the Susac syndrome patients. Bulk CD8+ and CD4+ T cells were purified magnetically by negative isolation, whereas CD8+ TEMRA cells were enriched by FACS. Blood was drawn into EDTA tubes, processed within 24 hours, and PBMCs were isolated by density gradient centrifugation. PBMCs destined for TCR sequencing were cryopreserved in liquid nitrogen and later thawed in a 37 °C water bath. Purity of sorted or isolated CD4+, CD8+ and CD8+ TEMRA cells was at least 90%. RNA was extracted using the RNeasy kit, and about 0.45 to 1 microgram was reverse transcribed with random hexamers. The immunoSEQ multiplex PCR assay, which covers 54 Vbeta and 13 Jbeta segments, was used to amplify TCR beta CDR3 regions. To correct PCR amplification bias, a synthetic template baseline was used for both primer optimization and computational correction. The original pipeline was this. Reads were assigned to V, D and J genes according to IMGT and analyzed in immunoSEQ Analyzer, with only productive sequences retained. Clonality was calculated as one minus the Shannon entropy normalized by log2 of the number of productive unique sequences. For each patient and control, public and private clones were evaluated among the 100 most prevalent clones. Susac-specific clones were defined as absent from healthy and MS cohorts, roughly 1,100 published viral clones and other ImmuneACCESS disease sequences. The raw public reads went through TCRdb reprocessing: fastp at Q25, MiXCR clone calling, in-frame beta chains kept. All rows with the same CDR3 protein become a single entry with the most common DNA and genes. The V and J calls were not made by the authors but by TCRdb's processing. The sample table shows approximately 120,000 distinct CDR3 sequences, and 90% to 95% are seen once. The ten largest make up 0.2% to 0.25% of the sample.

The CDR3 runs 16 residues from the cysteine to the phenylalanine. Of the read, only the CDR3 DNA is kept; its 48 bases are in frame from base 1. CDR1 and CDR2 are drawn from the germline V gene: SNHLY, FYNNEI. Trimming removed 0 bases from V and 5 bases from J; the gene matches leave 8 bases unexplained. This TCR came from a human donor with Susac syndrome. Sequencing used CD8+ T cells from PBMCs. Recombination linked TRBV2 to TRBJ2-5; 8 central bases correspond to TRBD2. The CDR3 reads CASSEALSGVRETQYF. The bases read TGTGCCAGCAGTGAAGCGCTTAGCGGGGTCCGGGAGACCCAGTACTTC.